The 11 T cell receptor beta chains below were found in one sample sequenced in a study of spatial heterogeneity in lung cancer. Specified time point: sample taken at primary tumor resection. TCRdb called the 5' RACE reads again in MiXCR, with one record for every CDR3 protein. Altogether 30,000 to 40,000 distinct CDR3 sequences are present, 5% to 5.5% being singletons, with the ten largest covering around 25%. The sequencing used PBMCs, collected at surgery. The source is a female donor with early-stage non-small cell lung cancer.

This clonotype was seen at least ten times. The V gene is TRBV7-9, the J gene TRBJ2-1; perhaps TRBD1 as D (6 bases). Trimming removed 3 bases at V and 5 bases at J, with 23 bases between. Germline CDR1 SEHNR, CDR2 FQNEAQ (reference sequence). CDR3 size: 18 residues. The CDR3 nucleotides read TGTGCCAGCAGCTTTGGTCAGGGGTACGAACCGGTTCACAATGAGCAGTTCTTC. This gives the protein CASSFGQGYEPVHNEQFF.

This clonotype showed up many times. The J gene is TRBJ1-1, the V gene TRBV7-8; D unclear. The germline V gene has CDR1 SGHVS and CDR2 FQNEAQ. The V and J ends lost 3 bases and 0 bases respectively, with 5 bases between them. The CDR3 is 13 amino acids. CDR3 amino acids: CASSLTMNTEAFF. The CDR3 region has the DNA TGTGCCAGCAGCTTGACCATGAACACTGAAGCTTTCTTT.

This chain links TRBV6-1 with TRBJ1-2; 9 bases match TRBD1. V was pared by 0 bases and J by 3 bases, with 8 bases of the junction left unmatched. This CDR3 comprises 17 residues. Germline V gives CDR1 MNHNS, CDR2 SASEGT. CDR3 sequence: CASSEAPTGGRYYGYTF. For the CDR3, the DNA is TGTGCCAGCAGTGAAGCCCCTACAGGGGGCCGGTACTATGGCTACACCTTC.

This clonotype has at least ten counts. The chain uses TRBV6-5 and TRBJ1-4; no clear D gene. Trimming removed 0 bases at V and 8 bases at J, with 13 bases between. Germline V gene lookup returns CDR1 MNHEY and CDR2 SVGAGI. CDR3 length: 15 residues. The CDR3 sequence: CASSYSPLLLEKLFF. For the CDR3, the DNA is TGTGCCAGCAGTTACTCGCCGCTCTTGTTGGAAAAACTGTTTTTT.

By share, this clonotype counts as medium-sized. The chain uses TRBV12-3 or TRBV12-4 and TRBJ1-1, with 10 bases matching TRBD1. The CDR3 is made up of 12 amino acids. V lost 1 base to trimming and J lost 11 bases; unmatched junction nucleotides: 1. CDR3 nucleotide sequence: TGTGCCAGCAGTTTAGGGGGACAGGGGGCTTTCTTT. Translated: CASSLGGQGAFF.

This clonotype was recorded many times. This sequence joins TRBV9 and TRBJ2-1; no definite D call. The CDR3 has 15 residues. Trimming cost V 7 bases and J 0 bases, with 14 bases left between them. Germline CDR1 is SGDLS and CDR2 is YYNGEE. CDR3 protein: CASSPPPGSYNEQFF. Written as DNA, the CDR3 is TGTGCCAGCTCACCCCCCCCGGGCTCCTACAATGAGCAGTTCTTC.

This clonotype was seen at least ten times. A read error may account for a junction end that differs from germline. The gene calls are TRBV20-1 and TRBJ1-2, with D unclear. Germline-derived CDR1 and CDR2 are DFQATT and SNEGSKA (reference sequence). The CDR3 contains 11 residues. CDR3 amino acids: CSALSGNGFLF. The CDR3 nucleotides are TGCAGTGCCTTATCCGGAAACGGATTTCTCTTC.

This clonotype has ten or more counts. The chain combines TRBV18 with TRBJ1-1, with D perhaps matching TRBD1 (5 bases). Deletions cut 3 bases from V and 7 bases from J, with 15 bases between. Per germline, CDR1 KGHSH and CDR2 LQKENI. The CDR3 consists of 14 residues. CDR3 coding DNA: TGTGCCAGCTCACCCACCGGGGCTAGAGGTGAAGCTTTCTTT. Translated, it gives CASSPTGARGEAFF.

This clonotype was picked up many times. CDR3: CASTSRGYGYTF. The CDR3 coding sequence is TGTGCCAGCACTTCAAGGGGCTATGGCTACACCTTC. The chain couples TRBV27 to TRBJ1-2, with D perhaps matching TRBD1 (5 bases). Trimming took off 7 bases at V and 4 bases at J, with 10 bases between the two ends. This CDR3 is built from 12 residues. Germline loops: CDR1 MNHEY, CDR2 SMNVEV (reference sequence).

This clonotype showed up many times. The gene calls are TRBV11-2 and TRBJ2-2; D gene ambiguous. Germline CDR1 and CDR2: SGHAT and FQNNGV. The CDR3 extends over 15 amino acids. The V and J ends lost 1 base and 3 bases respectively, with 9 bases between them. The CDR3 spells CASSLVSSYTGELFF. In DNA, the CDR3 is TGTGCCAGCAGCTTAGTTAGCTCTTACACCGGGGAGCTGTTTTTT.

The sample holds a few counts of this clonotype. The V and J genes are TRBV18 and TRBJ1-4; 9 bases align to TRBD1. The CDR3 length is 14 residues. Looked up from germline, CDR1 is KGHSH and CDR2 is LQKENI. J lost 6 bases, V lost 6 bases, and 5 bases had no gene match. CDR3 residues: CASSWDRVDEKLFF. CDR3 coding DNA: TGTGCCAGCTCTTGGGACAGGGTTGATGAAAAACTGTTTTTT.